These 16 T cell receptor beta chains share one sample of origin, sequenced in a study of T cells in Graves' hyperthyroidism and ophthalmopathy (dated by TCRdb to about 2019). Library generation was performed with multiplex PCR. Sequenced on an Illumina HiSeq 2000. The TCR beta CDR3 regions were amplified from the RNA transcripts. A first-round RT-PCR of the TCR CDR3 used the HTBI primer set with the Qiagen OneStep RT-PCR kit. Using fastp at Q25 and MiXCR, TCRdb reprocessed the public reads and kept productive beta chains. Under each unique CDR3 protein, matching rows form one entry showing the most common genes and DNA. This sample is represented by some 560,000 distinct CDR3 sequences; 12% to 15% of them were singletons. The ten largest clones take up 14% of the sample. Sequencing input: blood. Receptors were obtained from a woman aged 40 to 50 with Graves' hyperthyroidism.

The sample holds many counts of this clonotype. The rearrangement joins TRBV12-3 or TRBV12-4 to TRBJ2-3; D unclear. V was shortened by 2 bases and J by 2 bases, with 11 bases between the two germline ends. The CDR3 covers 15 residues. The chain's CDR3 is CASSLIGISTDTQYF. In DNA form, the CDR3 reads TGTGCCAGCAGTTTAATAGGGATATCCACAGATACGCAGTATTTT.

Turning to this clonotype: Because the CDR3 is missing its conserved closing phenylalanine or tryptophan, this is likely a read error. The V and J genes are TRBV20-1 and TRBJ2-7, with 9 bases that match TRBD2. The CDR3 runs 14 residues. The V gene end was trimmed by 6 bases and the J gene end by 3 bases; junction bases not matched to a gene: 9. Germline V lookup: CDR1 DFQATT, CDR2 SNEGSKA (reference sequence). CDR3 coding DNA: TGCAGTGCCCAGCACCTTAGCGGGAGCTACGAGCAGTACCTC. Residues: CSAQHLSGSYEQYL.

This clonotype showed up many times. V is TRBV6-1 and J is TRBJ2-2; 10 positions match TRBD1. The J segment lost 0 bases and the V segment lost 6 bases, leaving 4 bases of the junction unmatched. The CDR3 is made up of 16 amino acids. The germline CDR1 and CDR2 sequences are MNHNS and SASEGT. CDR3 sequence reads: CASRPDRGPNTGELFF. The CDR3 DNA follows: TGTGCCAGCAGACCCGACAGGGGGCCGAACACCGGGGAGCTGTTTTTT.

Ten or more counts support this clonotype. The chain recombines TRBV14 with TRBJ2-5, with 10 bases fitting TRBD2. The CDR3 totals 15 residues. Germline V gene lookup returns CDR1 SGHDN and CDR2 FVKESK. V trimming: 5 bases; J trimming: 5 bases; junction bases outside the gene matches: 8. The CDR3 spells CASSSLGLAEETQYF. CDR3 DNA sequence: TGTGCCAGCAGCTCGCTCGGACTAGCGGAGGAGACCCAGTACTTC. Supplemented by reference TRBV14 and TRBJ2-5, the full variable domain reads EAGVTQFPSHSVIEKGQTVTLRCDPISGHDNLYWYRRVMGKEIKFLLHFVKESKQDESGMPNNRFLAERTGGTYSTLKVQPAELEDSGVYFCASSSLGLAEETQYFGPGTRLLVL.

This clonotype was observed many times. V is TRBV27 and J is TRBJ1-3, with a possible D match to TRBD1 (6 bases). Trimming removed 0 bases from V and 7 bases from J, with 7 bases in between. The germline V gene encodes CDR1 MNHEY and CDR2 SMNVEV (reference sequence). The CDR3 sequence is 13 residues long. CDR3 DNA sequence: TGTGCCAGCAGTTTATCTGGGGGCAACACCATATATTTT. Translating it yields CASSLSGGNTIYF.

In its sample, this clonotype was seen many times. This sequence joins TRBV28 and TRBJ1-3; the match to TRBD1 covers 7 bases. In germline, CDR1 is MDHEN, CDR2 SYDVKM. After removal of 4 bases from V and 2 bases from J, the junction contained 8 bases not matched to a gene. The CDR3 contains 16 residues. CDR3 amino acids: CASSSPTGTPGNTIYF. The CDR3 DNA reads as TGTGCCAGCAGTTCCCCGACAGGGACTCCTGGAAACACCATATATTTT.

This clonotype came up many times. The CDR3 DNA reads as TGTGCCAGCAGGCAATACCCCGGGACAAAAGAGACCCAGTACTTC. Its translation is CASRQYPGTKETQYF. The chain employs TRBV28 and TRBJ2-5, with D maybe TRBD1 (6 bases). CDR3 length: 15 amino acids. V gave up 6 bases and J gave up 3 bases, with 17 bases separating them. Germline V gene lookup returns CDR1 MDHEN and CDR2 SYDVKM. Together with reference TRBV28 and TRBJ2-5, the CDR3 gives the full variable domain: DVKVTQSSRYLVKRTGEKVFLECVQDMDHENMFWYRQDPGLGLRLIYFSYDVKMKEKGDIPEGYSVSREKKERFSLILESASTNQTSMYLCASRQYPGTKETQYFGPGTRLLVL.

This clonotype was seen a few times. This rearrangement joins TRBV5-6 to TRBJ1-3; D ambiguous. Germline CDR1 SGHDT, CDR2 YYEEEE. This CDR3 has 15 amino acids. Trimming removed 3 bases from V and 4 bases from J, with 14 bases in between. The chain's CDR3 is CASSSMRGSGNTIYF. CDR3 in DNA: TGTGCCAGCAGCTCGATGCGTGGGAGCGGAAACACCATATATTTT.

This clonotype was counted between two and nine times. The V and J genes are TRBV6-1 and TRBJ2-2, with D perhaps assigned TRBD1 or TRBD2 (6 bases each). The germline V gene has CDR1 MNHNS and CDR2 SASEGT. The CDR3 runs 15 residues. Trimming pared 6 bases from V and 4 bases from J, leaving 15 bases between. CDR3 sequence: CASSRGLAGTGELFF. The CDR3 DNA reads TGTGCCAGCAGCCGGGGGCTAGCTGGCACCGGGGAGCTGTTTTTT.

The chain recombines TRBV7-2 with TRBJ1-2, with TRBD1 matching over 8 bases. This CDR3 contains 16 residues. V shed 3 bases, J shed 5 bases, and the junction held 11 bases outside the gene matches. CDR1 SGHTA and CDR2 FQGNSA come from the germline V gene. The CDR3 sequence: CASSFMAIQGEYGYTF. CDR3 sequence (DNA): TGTGCCAGCAGCTTTATGGCTATACAGGGGGAATATGGCTACACCTTC.

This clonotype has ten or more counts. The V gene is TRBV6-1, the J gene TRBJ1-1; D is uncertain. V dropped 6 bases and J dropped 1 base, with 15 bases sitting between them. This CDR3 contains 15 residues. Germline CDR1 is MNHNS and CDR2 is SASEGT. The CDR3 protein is CASRGSDGENTEAFF. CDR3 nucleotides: TGTGCCAGCAGGGGTTCGGACGGCGAGAACACTGAAGCTTTCTTT.

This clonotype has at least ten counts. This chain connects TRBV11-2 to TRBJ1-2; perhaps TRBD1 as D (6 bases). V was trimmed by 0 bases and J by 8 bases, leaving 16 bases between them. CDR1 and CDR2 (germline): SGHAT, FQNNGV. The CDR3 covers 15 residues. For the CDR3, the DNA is TGTGCCAGCAGCTTAGAGCCCGGGGGCCACTGGGGCTACACCTTC. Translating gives CASSLEPGGHWGYTF.

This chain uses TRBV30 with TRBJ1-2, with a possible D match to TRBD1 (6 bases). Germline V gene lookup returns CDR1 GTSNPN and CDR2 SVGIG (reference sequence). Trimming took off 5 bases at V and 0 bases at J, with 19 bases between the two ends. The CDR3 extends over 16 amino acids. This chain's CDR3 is CAWRVSDSLANYGYTF. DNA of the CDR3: TGTGCCTGGCGAGTTTCGGACAGCCTTGCTAACTATGGCTACACCTTC.

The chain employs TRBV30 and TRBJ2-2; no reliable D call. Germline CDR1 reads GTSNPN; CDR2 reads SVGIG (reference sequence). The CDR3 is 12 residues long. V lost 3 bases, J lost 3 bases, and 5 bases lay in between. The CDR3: CAWSYYTGELFF. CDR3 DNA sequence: TGTGCCTGGAGCTATTACACCGGGGAGCTGTTTTTT.

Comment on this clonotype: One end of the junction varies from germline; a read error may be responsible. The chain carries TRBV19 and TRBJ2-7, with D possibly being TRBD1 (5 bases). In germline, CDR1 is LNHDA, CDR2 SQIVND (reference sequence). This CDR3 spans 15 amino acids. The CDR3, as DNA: TGTGCCAGTAGTATACTCCCAGACAGCTCCTGCGAGCAGTACTTC. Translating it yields CASSILPDSSCEQYF.

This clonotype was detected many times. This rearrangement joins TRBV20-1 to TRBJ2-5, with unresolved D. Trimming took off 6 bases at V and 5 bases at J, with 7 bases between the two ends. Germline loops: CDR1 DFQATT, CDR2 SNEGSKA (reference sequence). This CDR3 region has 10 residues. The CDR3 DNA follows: TGCAGTGCAGTGGGGGAGACCCAGTACTTC. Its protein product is CSAVGETQYF.